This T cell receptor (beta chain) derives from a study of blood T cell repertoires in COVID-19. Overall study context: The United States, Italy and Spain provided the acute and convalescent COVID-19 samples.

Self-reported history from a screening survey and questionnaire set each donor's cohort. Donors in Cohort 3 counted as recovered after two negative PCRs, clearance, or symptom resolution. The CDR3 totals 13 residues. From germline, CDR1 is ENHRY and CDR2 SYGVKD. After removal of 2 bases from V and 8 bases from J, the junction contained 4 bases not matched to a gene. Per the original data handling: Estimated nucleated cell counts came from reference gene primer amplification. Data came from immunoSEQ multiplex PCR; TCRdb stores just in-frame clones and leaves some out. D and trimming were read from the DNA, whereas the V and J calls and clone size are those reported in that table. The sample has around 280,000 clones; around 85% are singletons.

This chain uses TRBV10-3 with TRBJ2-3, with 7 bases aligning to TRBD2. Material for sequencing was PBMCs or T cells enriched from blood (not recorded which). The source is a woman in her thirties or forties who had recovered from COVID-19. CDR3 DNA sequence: TGTGCCATCAGTGAGCTGGGGGAGGGTACGCAGTATTTT. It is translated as CAISELGEGTQYF.